The 26 T cell receptor beta chains listed next were all sequenced from one sample in a study of blood T cell repertoires in COVID-19. TCRdb keeps only in-frame clones here, not all; method: immunoSEQ multiplex PCR. The table lists under 85,000 clones, roughly 80% of them singletons. Specimen: peripheral blood. The source of these receptors is a human donor in a cohort sampled during active COVID-19.

This clone has only one observation. This chain joins TRBV6-5 and TRBJ1-4, with TRBD1 identical over 9 bases. The CDR3 covers 15 residues. The germline V gene has CDR1 MNHEY and CDR2 SVGAGI. V dropped 4 bases and J dropped 11; count of bases not matched to a gene: 11. Here the CDR3 DNA reads TGTGCCAGCAGTTCGTCTACAGGGGGCAGGCAGAAACTGTTTTTT. This gives the protein CASSSSTGGRQKLFF.

This clone was detected once. The junction does not match germline at one end; this may be a read error. The V and J genes are TRBV7-7 and TRBJ1-1, with D tentatively TRBD1 (6 bases). Germline assignment: CDR1 SSHAT and CDR2 FNYEAQ (reference sequence). The CDR3 is 17 residues long. As DNA, the CDR3 is TGTGCTAGCAGCTTAGCGCCGGACAGACAGATAACATGCGAAGCTTTCTTT. This sequence encodes CASSLAPDRQITCEAFF.

The chain has TRBV27 and TRBJ1-5, with 7 bases that match TRBD1. Per germline, CDR1 MNHEY and CDR2 SMNVEV (reference sequence). The J segment lost 6 bases and the V segment lost 3 bases, leaving 14 bases of the junction unmatched. This CDR3 spans 17 amino acids. In DNA form, the CDR3 reads TGTGCCAGCAGTTTGAATTACGGGGACAGTAAGATTCAGCCCCAGCATTTT. It is translated as CASSLNYGDSKIQPQHF.

This chain links TRBV9 with TRBJ2-3, with TRBD2 matching over 8 bases. Germline CDR1 reads SGDLS; CDR2 reads YYNGEE. This CDR3 spans 15 amino acids. J gave up 1 base and V 3 bases, and 4 bases lay outside the gene matches. The CDR3 coding sequence is TGTGCCAGCAGCGCAGTAGCGGGGCGCACAGATACGCAGTATTTT. It translates to CASSAVAGRTDTQYF.

This clone came up once. The junction shows a germline mismatch at one end, possibly a read error. The rearrangement joins TRBV4-2 to TRBJ2-5; 8 bases are shared with TRBD2. Germline V CDR1 and CDR2: LGHNA, YNFKEQ. The CDR3 runs to 16 residues. The CDR3 bases are TGTGCCAGTAGCCAAGGCGGGACTAGGGCGGGCGAGACCCAGTACTTC. As protein: CASSQGGTRAGETQYF.

The rearrangement uses TRBV11-3 and TRBJ2-5; possible D gene TRBD1, 5 bases. Germline CDR1 reads SGHNT; CDR2 reads YENEEA. The germline V and J ends were trimmed by 5 bases and 1 base, with 8 bases remaining between them. CDR3 size: 13 residues. The CDR3 coding sequence is TGTGCCAGCAGCCTGGGGCCCCAAGAGACCCAGTACTTC. Amino acids: CASSLGPQETQYF.

The V gene is TRBV6-5, the J gene TRBJ2-1; 12 positions agree with TRBD2. The V gene end was trimmed by 6 bases and the J gene end by 6 bases; junction bases not matched to a gene: 6. The CDR3 totals 15 residues. The germline V gene encodes CDR1 MNHEY and CDR2 SVGAGI. The CDR3, as DNA: TGTGCCAGCAGCCACCTAGCGGGGGGGCGCAATGAGCAGTTCTTC. Residues: CASSHLAGGRNEQFF.

The rearrangement joins TRBV5-8 to TRBJ2-2; 11 positions agree with TRBD2. J gave up 4 bases and V 5 bases, and 10 bases lay outside the gene matches. Germline V lookup: CDR1 SGHTS, CDR2 YDEGEE. The CDR3 extends over 17 amino acids. CDR3 bases: TGTGCCAGCAGTTCACTAGCGGGGGCCCTTGGCACCGGGGAGCTGTTTTTT. Translating gives CASSSLAGALGTGELFF.

This chain joins TRBV19 and TRBJ1-1, with 10 positions matching TRBD1. Germline CDR1 is LNHDA and CDR2 is SQIVND (reference sequence). Trimming at V came to 4 bases and at J to 2 bases, leaving 4 bases not matched to a gene. The CDR3 length is 15 residues. In DNA, the CDR3 is TGTGCCAGTAGTAGCCGGACAGGGGGAAACACTGAAGCTTTCTTT. Translated: CASSSRTGGNTEAFF.

The chain employs TRBV19 and TRBJ2-2, with 9 bases fitting TRBD2. CDR3 length equals 13 residues. With V trimmed by 4 bases and J by 6 bases, 0 bases remained unmatched. From germline, CDR1 is LNHDA and CDR2 SQIVND (reference sequence). Written as DNA, the CDR3 is TGTGCCAGTAGTAGCGGGGGGGCCGGGGAGCTGTTTTTT. This encodes CASSSGGAGELFF.

With respect to this clone: An end of the junction does not agree with germline; a read error may underlie this. This chain uses TRBV6-2 or TRBV6-3 with TRBJ2-7; D is possibly TRBD2 (6 bases). The CDR3 loop spans 17 amino acids. CDR1 is MNHEY, CDR2 SVGEGT, per germline. The CDR3, as DNA: TGTGCCGGCAGTTACTCCCCCGGACGGGGGAAGTCCTACGAGCAGTACTTC. Translated: CAGSYSPGRGKSYEQYF.

This clone was picked up a small number of times. The gene calls are TRBV4-3 and TRBJ1-2; TRBD1 might be the D (5 bases). The CDR3 extends over 15 amino acids. Deletions cut 4 bases from V and 3 bases from J, with 15 bases between. Germline V lookup: CDR1 LGHNA, CDR2 YSLEER. CDR3 bases: TGCGCCAGCAGCCCAAGCCAGGGAGGTCACTATGGCTACACCTTC. Translating gives CASSPSQGGHYGYTF.

The chain couples TRBV4-1 to TRBJ2-7; 8 nucleotides align to TRBD2. Looked up from germline, CDR1 is MGHRA and CDR2 is YSYEKL. The CDR3 consists of 17 residues. V shed 1 base, J shed 4 bases, and the junction held 12 bases outside the gene matches. The CDR3 is CASSQGFTSGPKYEQYF. CDR3 bases: TGCGCCAGCAGCCAAGGGTTCACTAGCGGCCCGAAGTACGAGCAGTACTTC.

This chain uses TRBV6-4 with TRBJ1-4; D unresolved. Germline V gives CDR1 MRHNA, CDR2 SNTAGT. The CDR3 loop spans 14 amino acids. Trimming left V 6 bases short and J 5 bases short, with 13 bases between. The chain's CDR3 is CASRWRALNEKLFF. The CDR3 DNA reads TGTGCCAGCAGGTGGAGGGCCTTAAATGAAAAACTGTTTTTT.

The chain carries TRBV25-1 and TRBJ2-1; tentatively, D is TRBD2 (5 bases). The V end lost 2 bases, the J end lost 5 bases, and 13 bases lay between the germline ends. CDR3 length equals 15 residues. CDR1 and CDR2 (germline): MGHDK, SYGVNS. The CDR3 reads CASSEPRDGDNEQFF. CDR3 nucleotides: TGTGCCAGCAGTGAACCCCGGGATGGGGACAATGAGCAGTTCTTC.

The chain combines TRBV28 with TRBJ1-3; D not resolved. V was trimmed by 8 bases and J by 0 bases, leaving 11 bases between them. The CDR3 length is 14 residues. Germline V lookup: CDR1 MDHEN, CDR2 SYDVKM. The CDR3 nucleotides are TGTGCCAGCCGGACCGGGAACTCTGGAAACACCATATATTTT. Translation gives CASRTGNSGNTIYF.

The chain links TRBV20-1 to TRBJ1-2; no clear D gene. The germline V gene encodes CDR1 DFQATT and CDR2 SNEGSKA (reference sequence). The CDR3 has 11 amino acids. The V end was cut by 4 bases, the J end by 4 bases, with 7 bases between. The CDR3 is CSAIKSYGYTF. The CDR3 DNA sequence: TGCAGTGCTATAAAGAGCTATGGCTACACCTTC.

CDR3 residues: CASSLARGFRGTNTGELFF. CDR3 nucleotides: TGTGCCAGCAGCTTAGCCAGGGGGTTCCGGGGTACGAACACCGGGGAGCTGTTTTTT. V and J are TRBV7-9 and TRBJ2-2; 7 bases are a match to TRBD1. The CDR3 runs 19 residues. Germline CDR1 is SEHNR and CDR2 is FQNEAQ (reference sequence). Trimming at V came to 0 bases and at J to 0 bases, leaving 10 bases not matched to a gene.

This chain links TRBV24-1 with TRBJ1-1; TRBD1 aligns across 8 bases. Germline lookup yields CDR1 KGHDR and CDR2 SFDVKD. This CDR3 is 15 amino acids long. With 9 bases clipped from V and 3 bases from J, the junction kept 11 bases outside the gene matches. Here the CDR3 reads CATAHGQGTYTEAFF. CDR3 DNA: TGTGCCACCGCTCATGGACAGGGTACGTACACTGAAGCTTTCTTT.

V gene TRBV3-1 (or the pseudogene TRBV3-2) combines with J gene TRBJ1-2; TRBD1 agrees at 7 bases. Looked up from germline, CDR1 is LGHDT and CDR2 is YNNKEL (reference sequence). Trimming removed 1 base from V and 4 bases from J; junction bases left unmatched: 0. The CDR3 has 13 amino acids. The CDR3 DNA is TGTGCCAGCAGCCAAGGGACAGGCTATGGCTACACCTTC. Its protein is CASSQGTGYGYTF.

This clone was detected only a few times. V usage is TRBV5-1 and J usage is TRBJ1-2; 7 nucleotides match TRBD1. The V gene end was trimmed by 4 bases and the J gene end by 4 bases; junction bases not matched to a gene: 4. The CDR3 runs 13 residues. Germline CDR1 reads SGHRS; CDR2 reads YFSETQ. The CDR3 coding sequence is TGCGCCAGCAGCCTGACAGGGAGCTATGGCTACACCTTC. It encodes CASSLTGSYGYTF. Full variable domain (outside the CDR3, taken from reference TRBV5-1 and TRBJ1-2): KAGVTQTPRYLIKTRGQQVTLSCSPISGHRSVSWYQQTPGQGLQFLFEYFSETQRNKGNFPGRFSGRQFSNSRSEMNVSTLELGDSALYLCASSLTGSYGYTFGSGTRLTVV.

The gene calls are TRBV15 and TRBJ2-7; 8 positions match TRBD1. CDR1 and CDR2 (germline): LNHNV, YYDKDF (reference sequence). The CDR3 has 15 residues. The trim removed 5 bases at V and 3 bases at J, leaving 9 bases unmatched. CDR3 protein: CATSRQQTGDYEQYF. The CDR3, as DNA: TGTGCCACCAGCCGCCAACAGACAGGGGACTACGAGCAGTACTTC.

The gene calls are TRBV7-8 and TRBJ2-3; 10 bases are a match to TRBD2. V lost 4 bases, J lost 2 bases, and 6 bases stayed unmatched. This CDR3 is built from 16 residues. The germline V gene encodes CDR1 SGHVS and CDR2 FQNEAQ. CDR3 residues: CASSWKRGGNTDTQYF. In DNA form, the CDR3 reads TGTGCCAGCAGCTGGAAGCGGGGGGGGAACACAGATACGCAGTATTTT.

The V call is TRBV12-5, the J call TRBJ2-1; 11 nucleotides line up with TRBD2. Trimming cost V 1 base and J 4 bases; bases outside gene matches: 6. Germline-derived CDR1 and CDR2 are LGHNT and FRNRAP. The CDR3 is made up of 17 amino acids. The CDR3 DNA follows: TGTGCTAGTGGTTTGGCGCTAGCGGGGGGCCCGTACAATGAGCAGTTCTTC. Translated, it gives CASGLALAGGPYNEQFF.

This chain uses TRBV5-1 with TRBJ1-2; perhaps TRBD1 as D (6 bases). The CDR3 is 16 residues long. V was trimmed by 0 bases and J by 7 bases, leaving 19 bases between them. Germline V gene sequence: CDR1 SGHRS, CDR2 YFSETQ. The CDR3 nucleotides are TGCGCCAGCAGCTTGGCCGGGGAAGCAGGGGTCCCTGGCTACACCTTC. Translating it yields CASSLAGEAGVPGYTF.

This clone occurred once. The V call is TRBV12-5, the J call TRBJ2-1; a possible D gene is TRBD2 (6 bases). This CDR3 comprises 13 residues. Germline V gene lookup returns CDR1 LGHNT and CDR2 FRNRAP. The germline V and J ends were trimmed by 7 bases and 9 bases, with 16 bases remaining between them. The CDR3 region has the DNA TGTGCTAGTGAGCCGGTTTTGGAGGGTGAGCAGTTCTTC. This codes for CASEPVLEGEQFF.